The present T cell receptor beta chain was sequenced within a study of blood T cell repertoires in COVID-19. TCRdb's table, derived via immunoSEQ multiplex PCR, lists solely in-frame clones and lacks some. The sample has about 140,000 clones, approximately 78% seen once. Many counts were recorded for this clone. Germline-derived CDR1 and CDR2 are MNHEY and SVGAGI. This CDR3 is built from 11 residues. V lost 6 bases, J lost 14 bases, and 8 bases stayed unmatched. What was sequenced was peripheral blood. The rearrangement links TRBV6-5 to TRBJ1-2; 8 bases are a match to TRBD1. This clonotype originated in a man aged 60 to 69 who had recovered from COVID-19. The CDR3 reads CASRWTGSETF. The DNA for the CDR3 is TGTGCCAGCAGGTGGACAGGGTCGGAAACCTTC.